The present TCR beta chain was sequenced within a study of blood T cells in healthy people across ages. Overall study context: Roughly one uniquely barcoded beta molecule per two T cells was captured. The study's findings and limits: It was found that TCR beta diversity correlated strongly with the percentage of naive T cells.

The CDR3 consists of 11 residues. Germline-derived CDR1 and CDR2 are SNHLY and FYNNEI. The junction had 2 bases not matched to a gene; V was cut back by 7 bases and J by 9 bases. Using a J-beta primer mix together with a sample-barcoded 5' primer, a second PCR was run for roughly 6 to 12 cycles. TCRdb reanalysed the 5' RACE reads using MiXCR and keeps one entry per CDR3 protein. This table has 950,000 to 1,200,000 distinct CDR3 sequences, around two fifths appearing once. The amount of total RNA extracted per sample was at least 5 micrograms. Note on this clonotype: As yet, its antigen is unknown.

This TCR derives from a man aged 18 to 35 in good health. The chain couples TRBV2 to TRBJ2-1; 8 positions agree with TRBD2. The sequencing input was blood. The CDR3 loop is CASKRGSEQFF. For the CDR3, the DNA is TGTGCCAGCAAGCGGGGGAGTGAGCAGTTCTTC.